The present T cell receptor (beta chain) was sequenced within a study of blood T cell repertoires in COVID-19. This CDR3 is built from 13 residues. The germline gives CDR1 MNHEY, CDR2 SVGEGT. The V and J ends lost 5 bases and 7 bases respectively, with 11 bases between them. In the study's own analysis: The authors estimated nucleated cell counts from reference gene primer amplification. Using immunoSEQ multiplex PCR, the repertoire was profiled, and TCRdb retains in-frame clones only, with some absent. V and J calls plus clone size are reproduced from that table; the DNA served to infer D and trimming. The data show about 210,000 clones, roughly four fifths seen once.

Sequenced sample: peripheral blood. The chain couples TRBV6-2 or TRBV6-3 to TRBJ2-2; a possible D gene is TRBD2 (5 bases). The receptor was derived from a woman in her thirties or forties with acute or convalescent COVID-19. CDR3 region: CASSATLVGELFF. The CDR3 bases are TGTGCCAGCAGTGCGACACTAGTCGGGGAGCTGTTTTTT.